This T cell receptor beta chain was sequenced for a study of blood T cell repertoires in COVID-19. For the study at large: The samples span acute and convalescent COVID-19 from the United States, Italy and Spain.

Some clones are missing from TCRdb's copy, which holds only in-frame ones; the method was immunoSEQ multiplex PCR. Of some 300,000 clones detected, roughly 84% appear once; the ten largest clones hold roughly 1%. Recruits, aged 18 to 89 years, lived in around 24 US areas. Assignment of participants to cohorts was predicated upon participant-reported clinical history. Recovered participants had two consecutive negative NP/OP PCR tests, healthcare professional clearance, or symptom resolution. V shed 1 base, J shed 1 base, and the junction held 4 bases outside the gene matches. The CDR3 covers 15 residues. Germline lookup yields CDR1 SGDLS and CDR2 YYNGEE.

V gene TRBV9 combines with J gene TRBJ2-7; 8 bases are shared with TRBD1. The sample consisted of PBMCs or T cells enriched from blood (not recorded which). The TCR was taken from a woman between 25 and 40 years old who had recovered from COVID-19. CDR3 loop: CASSVWDRPSYEQYF. In nucleotides, the CDR3 is TGTGCCAGCAGCGTATGGGACAGGCCGTCCTACGAGCAGTACTTC.